The next 24 T cell receptor beta chains were all read from a single sample in a study of molecular identifiers for immune sequencing clone quantification. TCRdb analysed the PCR reads with MiXCR anew, one entry per CDR3 protein. Of around 480,000 distinct CDR3 sequences listed, about a fifth are singletons. The sequencing input was naive CD8+ T cells from blood, with Jurkat cell RNA spiked in. Subset in this sample: FACS-sorted CD8+CD4-CCR7+CD45RA+ naive T cells. The receptors were sampled from a human donor in good health. Some libraries in this study had Jurkat cell RNA spiked in.

This chain joins TRBV4-3 and TRBJ2-6; weak D call: TRBD1 (5 bases). There are 17 residues in the CDR3. Germline CDR1 and CDR2: LGHNA and YSLEER. Trimming pared 0 bases from V and 2 bases from J, leaving 11 bases between. The CDR3: CASSQDMGRAGANVLTF. The DNA for the CDR3 is TGCGCCAGCAGCCAAGACATGGGGCGAGCTGGGGCCAACGTCCTGACTTTC.

The chain carries TRBV20-1 and TRBJ2-7; TRBD2 agrees at 14 bases. Looked up from germline, CDR1 is DFQATT and CDR2 is SNEGSKA (reference sequence). This CDR3 spans 20 amino acids. V lost 2 bases, J lost 5 bases, and 20 bases stayed unmatched. Here the CDR3 DNA reads TGCAGTGCTAGAATGGGATTTGGGGGACTAGCGGGAGTTATCCCCGACGAGCAGTACTTC. Translation: CSARMGFGGLAGVIPDEQYF.

At least ten counts were recorded for this clonotype. V gene TRBV4-1 combines with J gene TRBJ2-7, with D maybe TRBD2 (5 bases). This CDR3 has 16 residues. V was pared by 6 bases and J by 0 bases, with 18 bases between. Germline V CDR1 and CDR2: MGHRA, YSYEKL. Here the CDR3 DNA reads TGCGCCAGCAGTCACGCTAGCCCTTACAGCTCCTACGAGCAGTACTTC. Translation: CASSHASPYSSYEQYF.

Many counts were recorded for this clonotype. The chain is built from TRBV4-3 and TRBJ2-3, with a tentative D call TRBD1 (7 bases). The CDR3 length is 16 residues. Deletions cut 0 bases from V and 3 bases from J, with 13 bases between. Germline loops: CDR1 LGHNA, CDR2 YSLEER. The CDR3 here is CASSQDAGGQTDTQYF. The CDR3 region has the DNA TGCGCCAGCAGCCAAGATGCAGGGGGGCAAACAGATACGCAGTATTTT.

There are many counts of this clonotype. The chain combines TRBV6-5 with TRBJ2-1, with D hard to call. V shed 2 bases and J shed 15 bases, with 14 bases lying between them. CDR3 size: 12 residues. Germline-derived CDR1 and CDR2 are MNHEY and SVGAGI. DNA for the CDR3: TGTGCCAGCAGTTACGTTGGTGGGCAGGTGTTCTTC. Its translation: CASSYVGGQVFF.

This clonotype occurred many times. V is TRBV28 and J is TRBJ2-3; the D is unclear. V was pared by 5 bases and J by 0 bases, with 15 bases between. The CDR3 consists of 16 residues. The germline CDR1 and CDR2 sequences are MDHEN and SYDVKM. The CDR3 loop reads CASSPPLGSSTDTQYF. CDR3 bases: TGTGCCAGCAGTCCCCCGTTGGGCAGTAGCACAGATACGCAGTATTTT.

Comments on this clonotype: This may come from a read error, since a much larger clone is one base off. Because it lacks the conserved phenylalanine or tryptophan at the end, this CDR3 is likely a read error. The chain couples TRBV7-9 to TRBJ2-7, with 7 positions matching TRBD1. The CDR3 spans 12 residues. J was trimmed by 7 bases and V by 4 bases; bases with no gene match: 4. Looked up from germline, CDR1 is SEHNR and CDR2 is FQNEAQ (reference sequence). The CDR3 here is CASSSDRVEQYS. As DNA, the CDR3 is TGTGCCAGCAGCTCCGACAGGGTGGAGCAGTACTCC.

A note on this clonotype: A read error may explain this, as a much larger clone is one base away. The chain carries TRBV5-5 and TRBJ2-7, with TRBD1 matching 9 bases. The CDR3 consists of 14 residues. The J segment lost 5 bases and the V segment lost 7 bases, leaving 10 bases of the junction unmatched. The V gene's germline CDR1 is SGHKS and CDR2 YYEKEE (reference sequence). CDR3 DNA: TGTGCCAGCGGTTCCGGACAGGGGTGGAACGAGCAGTACTTC. Protein: CASGSGQGWNEQYF.

There are many counts of this clonotype. This chain uses TRBV28 with TRBJ2-7; possibly TRBD1 or TRBD2 for D (5 bases each). From germline, CDR1 is MDHEN and CDR2 SYDVKM. With 3 bases removed from V and 5 bases from J, the gap between germline ends came to 8 bases. This CDR3 is 12 amino acids long. The CDR3: CASSFRGDEQYF. The CDR3, as DNA: TGTGCCAGCAGTTTTCGGGGCGACGAGCAGTACTTC.

The rearrangement joins TRBV2 to TRBJ2-5; perhaps TRBD2 as D (5 bases). The germline V gene has CDR1 SNHLY and CDR2 FYNNEI. The CDR3 contains 15 residues. V lost 7 bases, J lost 5 bases, and 20 bases lay in between. CDR3 sequence reads: CASNHRSRGSETQYF. CDR3 nucleotide sequence: TGTGCCAGCAACCATAGATCCCGGGGAAGTGAGACCCAGTACTTC.

There are many counts of this clonotype. This chain joins TRBV11-2 and TRBJ2-7, with D possibly matching TRBD2 (5 bases). Germline V gene data show CDR1 as SGHAT and CDR2 as FQNNGV. This CDR3 is built from 12 residues. V dropped 1 base and J dropped 6 bases, with 7 bases sitting between them. The CDR3 region has the DNA TGTGCCAGCAGCTTAGCGGGGTCCGAGCAGTACTTC. It translates to CASSLAGSEQYF. The complete variable domain, with remaining parts taken from reference TRBV11-2 and TRBJ2-7, reads EAGVAQSPRYKIIEKRQSVAFWCNPISGHATLYWYQQILGQGPKLLIQFQNNGVVDDSQLPKDRFSAERLKGVDSTLKIQPAKLEDSAVYLCASSLAGSEQYFGPGTRLTVT.

The gene calls are TRBV20-1 and TRBJ2-7; maybe TRBD1 (5 bases). The CDR3 loop spans 14 amino acids. Germline CDR1 and CDR2: DFQATT and SNEGSKA (reference sequence). Trimming left V 4 bases short and J 0 bases short, with 13 bases between. The chain's CDR3 is CSANPTESSYEQYF. The CDR3 coding sequence is TGCAGTGCTAATCCGACAGAGAGCTCCTACGAGCAGTACTTC.

This chain links TRBV10-2 with TRBJ2-7, with 10 bases matching TRBD1. The germline gives CDR1 WSHSY, CDR2 SAAADI. V was clipped by 5 bases and J by 7 bases; unmatched bases: 8. This CDR3 spans 14 amino acids. The CDR3: CASSTGQGVREQYF. CDR3 coding DNA: TGCGCCAGCAGTACAGGACAGGGGGTGAGAGAGCAGTACTTC.

J is TRBJ2-3 and V is TRBV6-6; no clear D. V was pared by 6 bases and J by 4 bases, with 17 bases between. There are 15 residues in the CDR3. Germline V lookup: CDR1 MNHNY, CDR2 SVGAGI (reference sequence). CDR3 residues: CASSDISGGADTQYF. CDR3 nucleotide sequence: TGTGCCAGCAGCGATATTTCAGGCGGTGCAGATACGCAGTATTTT.

Remarks on this clonotype: A much larger clone sits a single nucleotide away, making a read error possible. The chain employs TRBV28 and TRBJ2-1; no reliable D call. Germline V gives CDR1 MDHEN, CDR2 SYDVKM. The CDR3 length is 17 residues. V shed 6 bases and J shed 9 bases, with 27 bases lying between them. CDR3 nucleotides: TGTGCCAGCAGCAGCCGCGGACCAGCGCATCAATACGGTGAGCAGTTCTTC. It is translated as CASSSRGPAHQYGEQFF.

In its sample, this clonotype was seen many times. The V call is TRBV19, the J call TRBJ1-5; D gene uncertain. Trimming left V 6 bases short and J 0 bases short, with 9 bases between. The CDR3 covers 14 residues. Germline V gene sequence: CDR1 LNHDA, CDR2 SQIVND (reference sequence). Here the CDR3 DNA reads TGTGCCAGTAGGGACGGCCTTAGCAATCAGCCCCAGCATTTT. Its translation is CASRDGLSNQPQHF.

Worth noting for this clonotype: A much more abundant neighbour one base away suggests this may be a read error. The J gene is TRBJ1-5, the V gene TRBV29-1; a weak D match, TRBD1 (6 bases). The CDR3 contains 12 residues. Deletions cut 5 bases from V and 6 bases from J, with 11 bases between. In germline, CDR1 is SQVTM, CDR2 ANQGSEA. CDR3 nucleotide sequence: TGCAGCGTTTTCGGGGGGCGTCAGCCCCAGCATTTT. This codes for CSVFGGRQPQHF.

This clonotype was seen at least ten times. The chain is built from TRBV29-1 and TRBJ2-2; D is ambiguous. The length of the CDR3 is 14 residues. Per the germline V gene, CDR1 is SQVTM and CDR2 is ANQGSEA. V was shortened by 2 bases and J by 3 bases, with 10 bases between the two germline ends. The CDR3 region is CSVEPDTYTGELFF. The CDR3, as DNA: TGCAGCGTTGAACCCGACACTTACACCGGGGAGCTGTTTTTT.

This clonotype was observed at least ten times. The gene calls are TRBV5-1 and TRBJ2-5; 7 bases fit TRBD1. Per germline, CDR1 SGHRS and CDR2 YFSETQ. Germline trimming cut 7 bases from V and 1 base from J; bases unmatched to any gene: 16. The CDR3 has 17 residues. Written as DNA, the CDR3 is TGCGCCAGCGGACATCCCCGGGACAGACCCTTCCAAGAGACCCAGTACTTC. As protein: CASGHPRDRPFQETQYF.

The sample holds one count of this clonotype. This may arise from a read error, as a much more abundant clone is one base away. Because the CDR3 is missing its conserved closing phenylalanine or tryptophan, this is likely a read error. The chain has TRBV2 and TRBJ1-5; perhaps TRBD1 as D (5 bases). The V end was cut by 8 bases, the J end by 0 bases, with 11 bases between. Germline V gives CDR1 SNHLY, CDR2 FYNNEI. The CDR3 runs 14 residues. The CDR3 reads CASGRDYSNQPQHS. CDR3 nucleotides: TGTGCCAGCGGACGGGACTATAGCAATCAGCCCCAGCATTCT.

This clonotype has only a few counts. The chain uses TRBV27 and TRBJ2-7; either TRBD1 or TRBD2 may fit D (5 bases each). The length of the CDR3 is 15 residues. Trimming took 6 bases from V and 1 from J, leaving 16 bases between them. From germline, CDR1 is MNHEY and CDR2 SMNVEV (reference sequence). Here the CDR3 DNA reads TGTGCCAGCAGACGACGGGACCCGCTTTCCTACGAGCAGTACTTC. The encoded protein is CASRRRDPLSYEQYF.

This clonotype appeared a few times. The chain has TRBV15 and TRBJ2-1; 10 bases are shared with TRBD1. With 0 bases clipped from V and 6 bases from J, the junction kept 8 bases outside the gene matches. Germline CDR1 reads LNHNV; CDR2 reads YYDKDF (reference sequence). The CDR3 runs to 17 residues. CDR3 in DNA: TGTGCCACCAGCAGAGATTGGACAGGGGGTCTTGGCAATGAGCAGTTCTTC. Protein sequence: CATSRDWTGGLGNEQFF.

This clonotype showed up many times. This sequence joins TRBV29-1 and TRBJ1-1, with TRBD1 matching over 7 bases. The V gene end was trimmed by 7 bases and the J gene end by 3 bases; junction bases not matched to a gene: 2. Looked up from germline, CDR1 is SQVTM and CDR2 is ANQGSEA. There are 11 residues in the CDR3. Here the CDR3 reads CSGDRDTEAFF. The DNA for the CDR3 is TGCAGCGGCGACAGGGACACTGAAGCTTTCTTT.

This clonotype has at least ten counts. The DNA for the CDR3 is TGTGCCACCAATTCCGGGACGACGAACACCGGGGAGCTGTTTTTT. Its protein is CATNSGTTNTGELFF. V is TRBV24-1 and J is TRBJ2-2; D is perhaps TRBD1 or TRBD2 (5 bases each). The germline V gene has CDR1 KGHDR and CDR2 SFDVKD. The CDR3 has 15 residues. V shed 8 bases and J shed 0 bases, with 12 bases lying between them.